These 25 T cell receptor beta chains share one sample of origin, sequenced in a study of blood T cell repertoires in COVID-19. Here immunoSEQ multiplex PCR was the method, and the copy in TCRdb shows in-frame clones only, minus some. The sample shows tens of thousands of clones, about four fifths of them seen only once. Source material: peripheral blood. These receptors came from a man aged 45-60 years with active COVID-19.

This chain links TRBV15 with TRBJ1-1; a weak D match, TRBD1 (6 bases). Germline CDR1 LNHNV, CDR2 YYDKDF (reference sequence). The CDR3 spans 14 residues. Trimming took 3 bases from V and 1 from J, leaving 9 bases between them. The CDR3 reads CATSRGGPNTEAFF. In DNA form, the CDR3 reads TGTGCCACCAGCAGGGGGGGGCCGAACACTGAAGCTTTCTTT.

This clone occurred once. The CDR3 nucleotides read TGTGCCAGCAGCTCCCAATACAATGAGCAGTTCTTC. This translates into CASSSQYNEQFF. V usage is TRBV11-3 and J usage is TRBJ2-1, with D unclear. V gave up 4 bases and J gave up 4 bases, with 5 bases separating them. Germline V gives CDR1 SGHNT, CDR2 YENEEA. This CDR3 contains 12 residues.

This chain links TRBV9 with TRBJ2-1, with D tentatively TRBD1 (7 bases). CDR1 and CDR2 from the germline V gene are SGDLS and YYNGEE. V shed 4 bases and J shed 6 bases, with 20 bases lying between them. CDR3 length: 16 amino acids. For the CDR3, the DNA is TGTGCCAGCAGCTTTCCCCAACAGGGGAGGTCCAATGAGCAGTTCTTC. Encoded protein: CASSFPQQGRSNEQFF.

This clone was seen only once. Different DNA sequences within this sample yield the same CDR3. J is TRBJ1-1 and V is TRBV5-1; D gene unclear. The germline V gene has CDR1 SGHRS and CDR2 YFSETQ. V dropped 1 base and J dropped 2 bases, with 6 bases sitting between them. The CDR3 is 13 residues long. The CDR3 protein is CASSLTGNTEAFF. The CDR3 region has the DNA TGCGCCAGCAGCTTGACGGGAAACACTGAAGCTTTCTTT.

The rearrangement joins TRBV7-2 to TRBJ2-2; 9 positions agree with TRBD2. CDR3 size: 15 residues. Germline CDR1 is SGHTA and CDR2 is FQGNSA. V lost 4 bases and J lost 4; bases outside the gene matches: 4. CDR3 amino acids: CASSSTSGTTGELFF. CDR3 DNA sequence: TGTGCCAGCAGCTCGACTAGCGGAACCACCGGGGAGCTGTTTTTT.

This chain uses TRBV12-1 with TRBJ2-5; the D call in the table, TRBD1, was not verified against the DNA. TRBV12-1 has pseudogene status. CDR3 length: 15 residues. The CDR3 region is CASSSERTGQETQYF. DNA of the CDR3: TGTGCCAGCAGCTCTGAGAGGACAGGTCAAGAGACCCAGTACTTC.

This clone showed up just once. The genes are TRBV6-5 and TRBJ2-7; 11 nucleotides line up with TRBD1. CDR3 length: 14 residues. J lost 3 bases, V lost 8 bases, and 6 bases had no gene match. CDR1 is MNHEY and CDR2 is SVGAGI in the germline V gene. CDR3 sequence reads: CASLDRGLHYEQYF. Written as DNA, the CDR3 is TGTGCCAGCTTGGACAGGGGGCTTCACTACGAGCAGTACTTC.

J is TRBJ2-1 and V is TRBV5-1; 7 bases are a match to TRBD2. The CDR3 covers 15 residues. V gave up 4 bases and J gave up 6 bases; unmatched junction bases: 10. Germline CDR1 is SGHRS and CDR2 is YFSETQ. CDR3 DNA: TGCGCCAGCAGCGTGGGACTAACCCCCGGCAATGAGCAGTTCTTC. Protein: CASSVGLTPGNEQFF. The full variable domain, in which reference TRBV5-1 and TRBJ2-1 provide the parts outside the CDR3, is KAGVTQTPRYLIKTRGQQVTLSCSPISGHRSVSWYQQTPGQGLQFLFEYFSETQRNKGNFPGRFSGRQFSNSRSEMNVSTLELGDSALYLCASSVGLTPGNEQFFGPGTRLTVL.

In its sample, this clone was seen a few times. The chain joins TRBV24-1 to TRBJ2-7; D gene ambiguous. CDR1 and CDR2 (germline): KGHDR, SFDVKD. The CDR3 length is 13 residues. Trimming removed 8 bases from V and 2 bases from J, with 12 bases in between. CDR3 region: CATILTETYEQYF. The CDR3 nucleotides read TGTGCCACCATTCTGACTGAGACCTACGAGCAGTACTTC.

The rearrangement uses TRBV5-1 and TRBJ1-1, with D possibly being TRBD1 (5 bases). Trimming cost V 5 bases and J 3 bases, with 11 bases left between them. CDR3 length equals 13 residues. The germline CDR1 and CDR2 sequences are SGHRS and YFSETQ. CDR3 protein: CASSEGGDTEAFF. The CDR3 bases are TGCGCCAGCAGTGAGGGAGGGGACACTGAAGCTTTCTTT.

The chain employs TRBV7-9 and TRBJ2-3, with unresolved D. The V and J ends lost 5 bases and 8 bases respectively, with 11 bases between them. Per the germline V gene, CDR1 is SEHNR and CDR2 is FQNEAQ (reference sequence). The CDR3 is 12 amino acids. The DNA for the CDR3 is TGTGCCAGCAGCGCACAGATTTCTACGCAGTATTTT. Translated: CASSAQISTQYF.

This clone was seen more than once but under ten times. This chain joins TRBV7-2 and TRBJ2-3; 8 bases agree with TRBD2. J gave up 0 bases and V 5 bases, and 4 bases lay outside the gene matches. There are 15 residues in the CDR3. The V gene's germline CDR1 is SGHTA and CDR2 FQGNSA. CDR3 residues: CASSKLAVSTDTQYF. CDR3 DNA sequence: TGTGCCAGCAGCAAACTAGCGGTCAGCACAGATACGCAGTATTTT. The variable domain in full, with the rest retrieved from reference TRBV7-2 and TRBJ2-3, is GAGVSQSPSNKVTEKGKDVELRCDPISGHTALYWYRQSLGQGLEFLIYFQGNSAPDKSGLPSDRFSAERTGGSVSTLTIQRTQQEDSAVYLCASSKLAVSTDTQYFGPGTRLTVL.

This rearrangement joins TRBV7-3 to TRBJ2-7; D is perhaps TRBD2 (6 bases). This CDR3 spans 18 amino acids. Trimming removed 5 bases at V and 3 bases at J, with 26 bases between. CDR1 and CDR2 from the germline V gene are SGHTA and FQGTGA. This chain's CDR3 is CASSPARVLGGKVYEQYF. The CDR3 DNA reads TGTGCCAGCAGCCCAGCCCGAGTGTTAGGCGGGAAGGTCTACGAGCAGTACTTC.

The chain carries TRBV10-3 and TRBJ1-1; possible D gene TRBD1, 5 bases. CDR1 is ENHRY and CDR2 is SYGVKD in the germline V gene. V gave up 1 base and J gave up 1 base, with 7 bases separating them. This CDR3 contains 14 residues. Here the CDR3 reads CAISEWGGNTEAFF. For the CDR3, the DNA is TGTGCCATCAGTGAGTGGGGCGGGAACACTGAAGCTTTCTTT.

This clone was counted a few times. The chain links TRBV15 to TRBJ1-1; no reliable D call. The V and J ends lost 0 bases and 3 bases respectively, with 8 bases between them. Looked up from germline, CDR1 is LNHNV and CDR2 is YYDKDF (reference sequence). The CDR3 length is 14 residues. CDR3 sequence reads: CATSRDGRYTEAFF. CDR3 bases: TGTGCCACCAGCAGAGATGGGAGGTACACTGAAGCTTTCTTT.

This chain links TRBV30 with TRBJ1-2, with D tentatively TRBD1 (6 bases). This CDR3 has 13 amino acids. Trimming took 4 bases from V and 6 from J, leaving 15 bases between them. Germline V gives CDR1 GTSNPN, CDR2 SVGIG (reference sequence). DNA for the CDR3: TGTGCCTGGAACCAGGGGTCCGAGGATGGCTACACCTTC. Protein product: CAWNQGSEDGYTF.

This chain joins TRBV12-3 or TRBV12-4 and TRBJ2-3; D gene ambiguous. Trimming took off 3 bases at V and 0 bases at J, with 4 bases between the two ends. This CDR3 is built from 13 residues. The CDR3: CASSFFSTDTQYF. Here the CDR3 DNA reads TGTGCCAGCAGTTTCTTTAGCACAGATACGCAGTATTTT.

The chain recombines TRBV20-1 with TRBJ2-1; 12 bases are shared with TRBD2. CDR3 length: 16 residues. Losses at the gene ends were 3 bases for V and 5 bases for J; bases not matched to a gene: 8. CDR1 is DFQATT and CDR2 is SNEGSKA in the germline V gene (reference sequence). CDR3 sequence reads: CSASTPSGRVDNEQFF. CDR3 coding DNA: TGCAGTGCTAGTACGCCTAGCGGGAGGGTAGACAATGAGCAGTTCTTC.

This chain connects TRBV10-3 to TRBJ2-3; 7 positions agree with TRBD1. There are 16 residues in the CDR3. Germline trimming cut 2 bases from V and 2 bases from J; bases unmatched to any gene: 7. The germline V gene has CDR1 ENHRY and CDR2 SYGVKD. CDR3 in amino acids: CAISENPGGDTDTQYF. CDR3 DNA: TGTGCCATCAGTGAGAATCCAGGGGGAGACACAGATACGCAGTATTTT.

This sequence joins TRBV24-1 and TRBJ2-3; 7 bases are a match to TRBD2. This CDR3 region has 16 residues. Germline V lookup: CDR1 KGHDR, CDR2 SFDVKD. Germline trimming cut 6 bases from V and 4 bases from J; bases unmatched to any gene: 12. The CDR3 is CATSQLTGGGADTQYF. CDR3 in DNA: TGTGCCACCAGTCAGCTTACGGGAGGAGGGGCAGATACGCAGTATTTT.

The chain combines TRBV7-2 with TRBJ2-2; no reliable D call. Germline V gene sequence: CDR1 SGHTA, CDR2 FQGNSA. CDR3 length equals 14 residues. Trimming pared 1 base from V and 2 bases from J, leaving 5 bases between. The CDR3 loop reads CASSLDPNTGELFF. The CDR3 DNA sequence: TGTGCCAGCAGCTTAGATCCAAACACCGGGGAGCTGTTTTTT.

For the CDR3, the DNA is TGTGCCAGCTCCGGAAGGGGGAGCGACGAGCAGTACTTC. It yields the protein CASSGRGSDEQYF. The genes are TRBV18 and TRBJ2-7; D might be TRBD1 (6 bases). V was trimmed by 6 bases and J by 5 bases, leaving 14 bases between them. CDR1 and CDR2 from the germline V gene are KGHSH and LQKENI. The CDR3 is 13 amino acids.

This clone is a singleton in its sample. The chain is built from TRBV9 and TRBJ1-1, with 10 bases fitting TRBD1. CDR3 size: 18 residues. V gave up 0 bases and J gave up 1 base; unmatched junction bases: 9. Per the germline V gene, CDR1 is SGDLS and CDR2 is YYNGEE. The CDR3 sequence is CASSVEADRGLSNTEAFF. CDR3 coding DNA: TGTGCCAGCAGCGTAGAAGCGGACAGGGGGTTATCGAACACTGAAGCTTTCTTT.

This clone appeared a few times. The gene calls are TRBV19 and TRBJ2-7, with TRBD1 matching over 9 bases. CDR1 and CDR2 (germline): LNHDA, SQIVND (reference sequence). The V segment lost 5 bases and the J segment 5 bases; nucleotides outside the gene matches: 10. CDR3 length: 15 residues. The CDR3, as DNA: TGTGCCAGTAGTGCCCGGACAGGGGAGCGGCACGAGCAGTACTTC. It codes for CASSARTGERHEQYF. Complete variable domain (other parts from reference TRBV19 and TRBJ2-7): DGGITQSPKYLFRKEGQNVTLSCEQNLNHDAMYWYRQDPGQGLRLIYYSQIVNDFQKGDIAEGYSVSREKKESFPLTVTSAQKNPTAFYLCASSARTGERHEQYFGPGTRLTVT.

The rearrangement uses TRBV21-1 and TRBJ1-1; TRBD1 is taken as the D call from the table, unchecked against the DNA. TRBV21-1 has pseudogene status. The CDR3 has 14 amino acids. The CDR3 region is CARLQGPSNTEAFF. CDR3 DNA sequence: TGTGCCAGATTACAGGGGCCCTCTAACACTGAAGCTTTCTTT.